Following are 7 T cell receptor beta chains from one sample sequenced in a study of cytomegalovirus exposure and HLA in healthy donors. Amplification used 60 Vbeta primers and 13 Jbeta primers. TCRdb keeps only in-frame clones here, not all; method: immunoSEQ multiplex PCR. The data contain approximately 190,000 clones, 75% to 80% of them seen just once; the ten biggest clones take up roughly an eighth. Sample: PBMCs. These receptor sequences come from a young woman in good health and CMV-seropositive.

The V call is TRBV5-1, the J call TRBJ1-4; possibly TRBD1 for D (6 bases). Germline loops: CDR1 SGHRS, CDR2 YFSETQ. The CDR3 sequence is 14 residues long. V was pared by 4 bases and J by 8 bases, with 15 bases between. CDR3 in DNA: TGCGCCAGCAGCCGAGAGGCAGGGGCCGAAAAACTGTTTTTT. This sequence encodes CASSREAGAEKLFF.

The CDR3 DNA reads TGTGCCAGCAAAATCCTAGCGGAGAGCTCCTACGAGCAGTACTTC. Protein product: CASKILAESSYEQYF. This sequence joins TRBV28 and TRBJ2-7, with 7 bases identical to TRBD2. CDR1 is MDHEN and CDR2 is SYDVKM in the germline V gene. The CDR3 has 15 amino acids. V gave up 7 bases and J gave up 0 bases; unmatched junction bases: 9.

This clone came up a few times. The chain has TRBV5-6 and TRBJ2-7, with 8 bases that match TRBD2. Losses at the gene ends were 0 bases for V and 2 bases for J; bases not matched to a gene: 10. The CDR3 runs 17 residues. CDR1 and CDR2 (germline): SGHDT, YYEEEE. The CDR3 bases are TGTGCCAGCAGCTTGGCCGGGGGGGGGAAGGGTACCTACGAGCAGTACTTC. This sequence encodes CASSLAGGGKGTYEQYF.

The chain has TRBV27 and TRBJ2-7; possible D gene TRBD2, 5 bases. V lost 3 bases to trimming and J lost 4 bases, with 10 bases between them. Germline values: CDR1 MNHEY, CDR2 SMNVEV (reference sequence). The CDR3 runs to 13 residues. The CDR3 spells CASSFARGYEQYF. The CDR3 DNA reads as TGTGCCAGCAGTTTCGCCCGGGGATACGAGCAGTACTTC.

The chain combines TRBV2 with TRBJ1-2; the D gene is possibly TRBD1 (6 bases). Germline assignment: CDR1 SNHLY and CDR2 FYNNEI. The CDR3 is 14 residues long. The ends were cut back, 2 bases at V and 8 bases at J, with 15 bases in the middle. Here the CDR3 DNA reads TGTGCCAGCAGTGAATCGGAGACAGGAGGCGGCTACACCTTC. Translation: CASSESETGGGYTF. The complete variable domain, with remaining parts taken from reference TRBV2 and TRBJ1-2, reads EPEVTQTPSHQVTQMGQEVILRCVPISNHLYFYWYRQILGQKVEFLVSFYNNEISEKSEIFDDQFSVERPDGSNFTLKIRSTKLEDSAMYFCASSESETGGGYTFGSGTRLTVV.

CDR3 coding DNA: TGTGCCAGCAGTTACTCCCCTAGCGGAGGGGGAGAGACCCAGTACTTC. This codes for CASSYSPSGGGETQYF. V usage is TRBV6-5 and J usage is TRBJ2-5; D is possibly TRBD2 (7 bases). The CDR3 loop spans 16 amino acids. Germline assignment: CDR1 MNHEY and CDR2 SVGAGI. V was clipped by 0 bases and J by 4 bases, with 15 bases between them.

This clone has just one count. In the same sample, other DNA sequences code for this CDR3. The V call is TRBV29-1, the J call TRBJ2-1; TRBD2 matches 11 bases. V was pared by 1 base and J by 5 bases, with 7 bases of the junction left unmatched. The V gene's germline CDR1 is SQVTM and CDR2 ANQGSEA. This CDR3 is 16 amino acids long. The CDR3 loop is CSVEGGLAGLHNEQFF. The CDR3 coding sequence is TGCAGCGTTGAAGGAGGACTAGCGGGTCTACACAATGAGCAGTTCTTC.